The 9 T cell receptor beta chains in this list originate from one sample, sequenced in a study of blood T cell repertoires in COVID-19. Generated by immunoSEQ multiplex PCR, the TCRdb table keeps only in-frame clones and is missing some. Of 150,000 to 200,000 clones listed, more than 75% were seen once; the top ten hold about 4.5%. The material sequenced was peripheral blood. The receptors derive from a human donor in a cohort sampled during active COVID-19.

In the case of this clone: The junction differs from germline at one of its ends, possibly a read error. The rearrangement joins TRBV18 to TRBJ1-1; TRBD1 matches at 10 bases. The CDR3 contains 16 residues. CDR1 is KGHSH and CDR2 is LQKENI in the germline V gene. This CDR3 is CASSPTGTGVKTEAFF. The CDR3 DNA reads TGTGCCAGCTCACCTACCGGGACAGGGGTGAAAACTGAAGCTTTCTTT.

The V call is TRBV2, the J call TRBJ1-4; the D is unclear. V lost 5 bases, J lost 8 bases, and 6 bases lay in between. The CDR3 spans 11 residues. Germline V gives CDR1 SNHLY, CDR2 FYNNEI. CDR3 coding DNA: TGTGCCAGCAGTCCTTTGGAAAAACTGTTTTTT. It translates to CASSPLEKLFF.

This CDR3 reads CASSLGESEAFF. The CDR3 DNA reads as TGTGCCAGCAGCCTAGGGGAGTCTGAAGCTTTCTTT. The V call is TRBV7-9, the J call TRBJ1-1, with D perhaps TRBD1 (5 bases). The CDR3 has 12 amino acids. The germline V and J ends were trimmed by 5 bases and 6 bases, with 10 bases remaining between them. CDR1 and CDR2 from the germline V gene are SEHNR and FQNEAQ (reference sequence).

The CDR3 nucleotides are TGTGCCACCAGTGATTTTAACAGAGCTCTCCAAGAGACCCAGTACTTC. It specifies CATSDFNRALQETQYF. The gene calls are TRBV24-1 and TRBJ2-5; D call uncertain. Per the germline V gene, CDR1 is KGHDR and CDR2 is SFDVKD. V lost 1 base and J 1 base, leaving 12 bases between the germline ends. The CDR3 spans 16 residues.

V usage is TRBV28 and J usage is TRBJ2-7, with 7 bases lining up with TRBD2. The CDR3 sequence is 15 residues long. The germline CDR1 and CDR2 sequences are MDHEN and SYDVKM. The V gene end was trimmed by 5 bases and the J gene end by 1 base; junction bases not matched to a gene: 8. The CDR3 DNA is TGTGCCAGCAGTCATAGCGGAGCGGGGTCCTACGAGCAGTACTTC. Its translation: CASSHSGAGSYEQYF.

The chain has TRBV5-6 and TRBJ2-3; D may be TRBD2 (5 bases). CDR3 length: 14 amino acids. Germline V gene data show CDR1 as SGHDT and CDR2 as YYEEEE. Trimming removed 0 bases at V and 8 bases at J, with 13 bases between. Here the CDR3 reads CASSLDLARGTQYF. CDR3 DNA sequence: TGTGCCAGCAGCTTGGATCTAGCCCGTGGTACGCAGTATTTT.

This chain connects TRBV28 to TRBJ2-1; weak D call: TRBD1 (5 bases). Germline loops: CDR1 MDHEN, CDR2 SYDVKM. There are 12 residues in the CDR3. V was shortened by 5 bases and J by 9 bases, with 11 bases between the two germline ends. The CDR3 loop is CASSTQAGEQFF. The DNA for the CDR3 is TGTGCCAGCAGTACACAGGCTGGTGAGCAGTTCTTC.

For the CDR3, the DNA is TGTGCTAGTGGTTTGGTTGCTAGCGGGGGTTGGCCAGATACGCAGTATTTT. It translates to CASGLVASGGWPDTQYF. The V gene is TRBV12-5, the J gene TRBJ2-3, with 10 bases aligning to TRBD2. Germline V gives CDR1 LGHNT, CDR2 FRNRAP. This CDR3 has 17 amino acids. Unmatched junction bases numbered 7, after V lost 0 bases and J lost 4 bases.

DNA for the CDR3: TGTGCCAGCAGCGTAGGTGGGACAGGGACCCAGTACTTC. Its protein product is CASSVGGTGTQYF. This chain uses TRBV9 with TRBJ2-5; 8 nucleotides align to TRBD1. Trimming took 0 bases from V and 7 from J; bases not matched to a gene: 2. The CDR3 runs to 13 residues. Germline-derived CDR1 and CDR2 are SGDLS and YYNGEE.